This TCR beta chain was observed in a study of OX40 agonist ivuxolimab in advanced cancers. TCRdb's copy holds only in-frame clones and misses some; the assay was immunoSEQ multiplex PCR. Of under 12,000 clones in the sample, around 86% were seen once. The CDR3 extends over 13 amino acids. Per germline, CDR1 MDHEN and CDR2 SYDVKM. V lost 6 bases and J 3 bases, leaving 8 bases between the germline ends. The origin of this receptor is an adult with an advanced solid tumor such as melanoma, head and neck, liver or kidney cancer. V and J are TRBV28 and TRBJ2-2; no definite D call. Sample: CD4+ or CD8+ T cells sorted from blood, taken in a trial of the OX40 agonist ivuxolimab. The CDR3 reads CASSPDYTGELFF. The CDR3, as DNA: TGTGCCAGCAGCCCGGATTACACCGGGGAGCTGTTTTTT.